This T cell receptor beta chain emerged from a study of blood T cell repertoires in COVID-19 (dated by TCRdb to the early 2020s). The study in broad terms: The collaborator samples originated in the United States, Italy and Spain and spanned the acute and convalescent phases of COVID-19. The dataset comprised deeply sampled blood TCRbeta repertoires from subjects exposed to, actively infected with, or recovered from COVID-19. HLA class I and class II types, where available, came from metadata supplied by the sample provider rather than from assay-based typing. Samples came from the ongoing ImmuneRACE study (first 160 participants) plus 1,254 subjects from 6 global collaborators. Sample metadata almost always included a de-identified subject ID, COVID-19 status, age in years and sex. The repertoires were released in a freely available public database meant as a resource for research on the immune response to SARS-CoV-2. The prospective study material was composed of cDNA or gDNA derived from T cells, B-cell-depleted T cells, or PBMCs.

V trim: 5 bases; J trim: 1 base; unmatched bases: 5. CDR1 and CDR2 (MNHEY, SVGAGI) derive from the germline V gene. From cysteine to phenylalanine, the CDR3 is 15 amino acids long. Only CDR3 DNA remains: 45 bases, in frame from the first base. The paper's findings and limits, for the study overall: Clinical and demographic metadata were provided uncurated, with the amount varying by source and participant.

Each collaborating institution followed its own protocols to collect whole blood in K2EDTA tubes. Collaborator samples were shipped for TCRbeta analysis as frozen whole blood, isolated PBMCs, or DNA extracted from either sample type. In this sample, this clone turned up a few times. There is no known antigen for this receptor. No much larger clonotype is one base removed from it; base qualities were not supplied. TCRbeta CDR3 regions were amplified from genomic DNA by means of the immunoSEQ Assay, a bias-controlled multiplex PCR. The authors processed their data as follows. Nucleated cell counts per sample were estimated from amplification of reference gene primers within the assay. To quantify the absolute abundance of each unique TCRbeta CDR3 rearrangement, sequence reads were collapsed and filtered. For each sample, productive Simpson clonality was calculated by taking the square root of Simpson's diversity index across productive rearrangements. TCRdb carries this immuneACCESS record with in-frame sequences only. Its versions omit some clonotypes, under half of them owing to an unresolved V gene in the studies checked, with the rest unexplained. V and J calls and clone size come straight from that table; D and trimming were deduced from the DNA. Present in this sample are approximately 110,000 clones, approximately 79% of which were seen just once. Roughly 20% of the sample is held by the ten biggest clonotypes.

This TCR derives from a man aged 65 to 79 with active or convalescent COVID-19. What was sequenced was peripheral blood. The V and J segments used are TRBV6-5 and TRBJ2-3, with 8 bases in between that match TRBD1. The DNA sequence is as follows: TGTGCCAGCAGTCCGATCAGGGGGCGCACAGATACGCAGTATTTT. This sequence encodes CASSPIRGRTDTQYF.